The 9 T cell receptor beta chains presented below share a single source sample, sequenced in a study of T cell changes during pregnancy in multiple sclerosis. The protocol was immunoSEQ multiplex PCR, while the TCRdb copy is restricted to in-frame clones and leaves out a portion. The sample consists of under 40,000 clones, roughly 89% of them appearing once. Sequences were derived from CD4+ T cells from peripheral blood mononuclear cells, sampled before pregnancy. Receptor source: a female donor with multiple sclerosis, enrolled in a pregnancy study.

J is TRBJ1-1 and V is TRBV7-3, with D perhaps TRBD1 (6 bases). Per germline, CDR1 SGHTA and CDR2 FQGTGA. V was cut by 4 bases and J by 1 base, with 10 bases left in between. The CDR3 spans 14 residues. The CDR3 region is CASSSTGPNTEAFF. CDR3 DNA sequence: TGTGCCAGCAGCTCGACAGGCCCGAACACTGAAGCTTTCTTT.

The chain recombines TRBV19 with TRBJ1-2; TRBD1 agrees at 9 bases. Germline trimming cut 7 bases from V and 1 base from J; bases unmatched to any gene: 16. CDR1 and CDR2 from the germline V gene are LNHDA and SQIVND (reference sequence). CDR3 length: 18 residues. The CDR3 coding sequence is TGTGCCAGTACGGGCCCCCCCATCGACAGGGGGGATAACTATGGCTACACCTTC. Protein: CASTGPPIDRGDNYGYTF.

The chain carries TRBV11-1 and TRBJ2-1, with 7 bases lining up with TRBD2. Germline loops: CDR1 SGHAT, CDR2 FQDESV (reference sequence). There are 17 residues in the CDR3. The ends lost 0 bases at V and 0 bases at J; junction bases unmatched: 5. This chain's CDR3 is CASSLAGGASSYNEQFF. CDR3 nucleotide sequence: TGTGCCAGCAGCTTAGCGGGAGGGGCGAGCTCCTACAATGAGCAGTTCTTC.

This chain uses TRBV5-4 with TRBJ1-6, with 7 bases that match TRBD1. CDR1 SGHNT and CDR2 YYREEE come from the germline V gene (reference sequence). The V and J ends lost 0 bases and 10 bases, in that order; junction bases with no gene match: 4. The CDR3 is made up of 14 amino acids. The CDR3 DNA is TGTGCCAGCAGCTTGGAACAGGGGAACTCACCCCTCCACTTT. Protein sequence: CASSLEQGNSPLHF.

The CDR3 region is CASSGQGGNTIYF. The CDR3 DNA reads TGTGCCAGCAGCGGACAGGGCGGAAACACCATATATTTT. V is TRBV7-2 and J is TRBJ1-3, with 8 bases lining up with TRBD1. The CDR3 has 13 residues. J lost 4 bases, V lost 5 bases, and 1 base had no gene match. The germline gives CDR1 SGHTA, CDR2 FQGNSA.

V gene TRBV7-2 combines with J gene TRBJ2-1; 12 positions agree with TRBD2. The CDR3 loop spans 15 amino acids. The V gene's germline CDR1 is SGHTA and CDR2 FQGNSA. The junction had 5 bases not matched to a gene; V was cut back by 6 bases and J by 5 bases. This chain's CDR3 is CASSFGLAGNNEQFF. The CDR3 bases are TGTGCCAGCAGTTTCGGACTAGCGGGGAACAATGAGCAGTTCTTC. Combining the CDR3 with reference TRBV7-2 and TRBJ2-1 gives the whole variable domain GAGVSQSPSNKVTEKGKDVELRCDPISGHTALYWYRQSLGQGLEFLIYFQGNSAPDKSGLPSDRFSAERTGGSVSTLTIQRTQQEDSAVYLCASSFGLAGNNEQFFGPGTRLTVL.

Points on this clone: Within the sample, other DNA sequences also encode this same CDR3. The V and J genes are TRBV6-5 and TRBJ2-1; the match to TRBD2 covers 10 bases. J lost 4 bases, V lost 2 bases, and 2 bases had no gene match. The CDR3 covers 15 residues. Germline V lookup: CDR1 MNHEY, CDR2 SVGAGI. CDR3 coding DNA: TGTGCCAGCAGTTACAAGCGGGGGGGGTACAATGAGCAGTTCTTC. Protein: CASSYKRGGYNEQFF.

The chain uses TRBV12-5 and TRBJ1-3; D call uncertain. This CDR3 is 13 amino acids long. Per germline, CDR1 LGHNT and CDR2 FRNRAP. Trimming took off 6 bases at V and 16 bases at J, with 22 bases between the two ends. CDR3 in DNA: TGTGCTAGTGGACCCCTTGGCGGGCTGTATAGGTATTTT. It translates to CASGPLGGLYRYF.

The CDR3 protein is CASSWAPNSPLHF. CDR3 nucleotides: TGTGCCAGCAGTTGGGCCCCAAATTCACCCCTCCACTTT. The chain is built from TRBV6-5 and TRBJ1-6; D is ambiguous. V dropped 4 bases and J dropped 7 bases, with 8 bases sitting between them. Per germline, CDR1 MNHEY and CDR2 SVGAGI. The CDR3 loop spans 13 amino acids.